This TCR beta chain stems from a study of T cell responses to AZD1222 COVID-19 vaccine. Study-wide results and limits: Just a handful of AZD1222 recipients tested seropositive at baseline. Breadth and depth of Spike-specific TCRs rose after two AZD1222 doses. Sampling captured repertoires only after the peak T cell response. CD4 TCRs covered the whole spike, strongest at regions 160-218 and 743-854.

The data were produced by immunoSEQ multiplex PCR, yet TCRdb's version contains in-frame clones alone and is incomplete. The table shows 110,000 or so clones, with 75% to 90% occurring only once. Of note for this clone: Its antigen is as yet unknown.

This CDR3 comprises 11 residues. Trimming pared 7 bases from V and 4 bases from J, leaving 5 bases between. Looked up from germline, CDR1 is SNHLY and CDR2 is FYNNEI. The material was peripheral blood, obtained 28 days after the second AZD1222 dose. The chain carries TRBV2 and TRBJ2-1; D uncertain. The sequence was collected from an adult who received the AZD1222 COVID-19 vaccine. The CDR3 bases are TGTGCCAGCACCAGGTACAATGAGCAGTTCTTC. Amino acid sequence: CASTRYNEQFF.